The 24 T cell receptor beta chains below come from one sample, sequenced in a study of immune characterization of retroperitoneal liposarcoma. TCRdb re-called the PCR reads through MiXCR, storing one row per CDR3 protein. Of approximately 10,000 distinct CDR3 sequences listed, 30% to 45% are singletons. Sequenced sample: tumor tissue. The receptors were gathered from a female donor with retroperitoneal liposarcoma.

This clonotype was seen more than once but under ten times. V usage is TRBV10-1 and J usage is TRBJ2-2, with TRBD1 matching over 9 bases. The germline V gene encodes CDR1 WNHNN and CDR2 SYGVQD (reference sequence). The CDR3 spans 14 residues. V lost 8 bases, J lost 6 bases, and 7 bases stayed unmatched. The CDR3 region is CASQGTGNSGELFF. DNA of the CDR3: TGCGCCAGCCAAGGGACAGGGAATTCCGGGGAGCTGTTTTTT.

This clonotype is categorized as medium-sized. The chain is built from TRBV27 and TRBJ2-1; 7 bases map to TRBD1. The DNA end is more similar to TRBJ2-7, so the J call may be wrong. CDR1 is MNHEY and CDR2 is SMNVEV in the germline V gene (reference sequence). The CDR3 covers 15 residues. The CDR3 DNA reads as TGTGCCAGCAGTTACTCAGGGGGTCCCAACTACGAGCAGTACTTC. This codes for CASSYSGGPNYEQYF.

DNA of the CDR3: TGCAGTGCTAGACAATCCCCGGGACTAGCGGGAAATGAGCAGTTCTTC. As protein: CSARQSPGLAGNEQFF. This sequence joins TRBV20-1 and TRBJ2-1; 13 nucleotides align to TRBD2. CDR1 DFQATT and CDR2 SNEGSKA come from the germline V gene (reference sequence). Trimming cost V 2 bases and J 7 bases; bases outside gene matches: 8. The CDR3 length is 16 residues.

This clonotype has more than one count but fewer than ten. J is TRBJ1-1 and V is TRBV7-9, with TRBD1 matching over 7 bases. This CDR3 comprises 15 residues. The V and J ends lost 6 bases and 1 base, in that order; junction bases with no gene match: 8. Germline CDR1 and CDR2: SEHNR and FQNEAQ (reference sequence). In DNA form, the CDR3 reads TGTGCCAGCAGGATGGACAGGTCGAAGAACACTGAAGCTTTCTTT. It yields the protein CASRMDRSKNTEAFF.

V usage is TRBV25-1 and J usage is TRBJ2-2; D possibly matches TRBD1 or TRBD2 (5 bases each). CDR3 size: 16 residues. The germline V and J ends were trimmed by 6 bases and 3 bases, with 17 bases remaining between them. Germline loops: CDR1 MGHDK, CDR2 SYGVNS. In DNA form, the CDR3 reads TGTGCCAGCAGGTACCCGGGACGGACCTACACCGGGGAGCTGTTTTTT. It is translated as CASRYPGRTYTGELFF.

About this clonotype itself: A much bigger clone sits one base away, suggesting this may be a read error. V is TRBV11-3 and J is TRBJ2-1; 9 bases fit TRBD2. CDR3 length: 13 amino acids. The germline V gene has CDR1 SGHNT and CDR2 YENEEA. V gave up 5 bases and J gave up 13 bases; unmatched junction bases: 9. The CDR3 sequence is CASSRGTSWTQFF. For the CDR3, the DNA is TGTGCCAGCAGCCGAGGGACTAGCTGGACCCAGTTCTTC.

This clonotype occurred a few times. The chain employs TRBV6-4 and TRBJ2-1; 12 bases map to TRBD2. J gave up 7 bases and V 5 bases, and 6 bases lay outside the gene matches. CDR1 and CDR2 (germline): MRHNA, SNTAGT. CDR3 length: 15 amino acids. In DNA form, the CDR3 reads TGTGCCAGCAGTCGACTAGCGGGAGTAGGTAATGAGCAGTTCTTC. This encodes CASSRLAGVGNEQFF.

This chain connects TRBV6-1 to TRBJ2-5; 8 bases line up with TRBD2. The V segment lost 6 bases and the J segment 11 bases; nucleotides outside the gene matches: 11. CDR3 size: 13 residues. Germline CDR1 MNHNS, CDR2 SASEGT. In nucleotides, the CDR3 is TGTGCCAGCAGCCCGCTAGCGGGTTGGGAGCAGTACTTC. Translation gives CASSPLAGWEQYF.

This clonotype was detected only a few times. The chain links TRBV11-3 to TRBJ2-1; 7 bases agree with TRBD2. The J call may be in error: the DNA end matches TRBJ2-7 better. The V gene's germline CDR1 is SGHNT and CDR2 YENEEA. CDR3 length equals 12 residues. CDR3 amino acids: CASEGLSYEQYF. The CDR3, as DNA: TGTGCCAGCGAGGGACTATCCTACGAGCAGTACTTC.

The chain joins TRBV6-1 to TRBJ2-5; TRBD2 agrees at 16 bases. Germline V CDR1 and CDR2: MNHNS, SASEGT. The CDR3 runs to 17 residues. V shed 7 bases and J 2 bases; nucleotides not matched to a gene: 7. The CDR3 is CASTPGLAGGRQETQYF. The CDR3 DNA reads TGTGCCAGCACCCCGGGACTAGCGGGAGGGAGGCAAGAGACCCAGTACTTC.

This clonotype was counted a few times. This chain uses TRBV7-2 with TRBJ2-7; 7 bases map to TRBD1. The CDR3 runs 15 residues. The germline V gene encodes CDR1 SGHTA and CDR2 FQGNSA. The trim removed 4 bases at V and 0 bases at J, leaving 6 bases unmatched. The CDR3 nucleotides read TGTGCCAGCAGCTCAGAGACAGGGACCTCCTACGAGCAGTACTTC. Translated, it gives CASSSETGTSYEQYF.

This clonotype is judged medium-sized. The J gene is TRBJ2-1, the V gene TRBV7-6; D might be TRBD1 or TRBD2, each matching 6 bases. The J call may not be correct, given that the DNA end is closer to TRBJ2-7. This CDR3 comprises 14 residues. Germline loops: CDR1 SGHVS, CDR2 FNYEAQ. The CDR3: CASKLSIQGGEQYF. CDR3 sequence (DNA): TGTGCCAGCAAACTTTCGATACAGGGAGGTGAGCAGTACTTC.

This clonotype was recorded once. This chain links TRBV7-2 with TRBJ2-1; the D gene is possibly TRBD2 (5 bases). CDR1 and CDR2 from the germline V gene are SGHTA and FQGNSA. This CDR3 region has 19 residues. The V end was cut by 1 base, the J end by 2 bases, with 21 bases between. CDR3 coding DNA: TGTGCCAGCAGCTTAGTTCGGGGTGGGCGCCGACCCCCCTACAATGAGCAGTTCTTC. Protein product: CASSLVRGGRRPPYNEQFF.

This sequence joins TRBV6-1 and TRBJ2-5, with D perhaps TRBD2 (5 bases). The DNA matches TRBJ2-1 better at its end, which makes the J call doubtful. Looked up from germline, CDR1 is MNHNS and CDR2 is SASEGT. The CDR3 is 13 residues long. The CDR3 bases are TGTGCCAGCAGTGGGGCTAGCCCGTATGAGCAGTTCTTC. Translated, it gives CASSGASPYEQFF.

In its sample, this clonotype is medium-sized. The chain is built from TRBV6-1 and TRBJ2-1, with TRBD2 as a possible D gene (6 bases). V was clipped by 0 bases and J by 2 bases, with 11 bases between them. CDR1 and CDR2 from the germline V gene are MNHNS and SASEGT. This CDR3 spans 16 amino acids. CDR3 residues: CASSEARGDPYNEQFF. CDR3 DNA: TGTGCCAGCAGTGAAGCGCGCGGGGACCCCTACAATGAGCAGTTCTTC.

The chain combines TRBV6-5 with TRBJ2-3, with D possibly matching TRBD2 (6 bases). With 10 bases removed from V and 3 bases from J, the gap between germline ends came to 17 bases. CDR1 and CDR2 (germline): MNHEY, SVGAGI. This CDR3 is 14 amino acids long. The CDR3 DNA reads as TGTGCCACCACCCGGCGGGGCCGGACAGATACGCAGTATTTT. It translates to CATTRRGRTDTQYF.

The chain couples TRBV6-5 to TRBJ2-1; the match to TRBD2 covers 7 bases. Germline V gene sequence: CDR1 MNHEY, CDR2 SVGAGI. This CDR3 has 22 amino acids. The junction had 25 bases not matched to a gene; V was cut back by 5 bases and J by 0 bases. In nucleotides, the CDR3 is TGTGCCAGCAGTGTCCCGAGTAGTTTTCTAGCGGCCCAAAAGGACTCCTACAATGAGCAGTTCTTC. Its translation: CASSVPSSFLAAQKDSYNEQFF.

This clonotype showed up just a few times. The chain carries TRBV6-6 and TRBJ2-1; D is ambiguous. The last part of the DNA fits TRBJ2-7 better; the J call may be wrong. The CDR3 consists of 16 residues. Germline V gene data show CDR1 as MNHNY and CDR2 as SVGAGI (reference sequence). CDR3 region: CASSDLRAGFRREQYF. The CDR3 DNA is TGTGCCAGCAGTGACCTCCGAGCCGGCTTCAGGCGCGAGCAGTACTTC.

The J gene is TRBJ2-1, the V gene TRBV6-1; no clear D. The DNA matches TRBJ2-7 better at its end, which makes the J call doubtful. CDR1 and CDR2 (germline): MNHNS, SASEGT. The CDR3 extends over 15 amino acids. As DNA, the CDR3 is TGTGCCAGCAGCCAAACCCTCCTGGGCTCCTACGAGCAGTACTTC. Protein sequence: CASSQTLLGSYEQYF.

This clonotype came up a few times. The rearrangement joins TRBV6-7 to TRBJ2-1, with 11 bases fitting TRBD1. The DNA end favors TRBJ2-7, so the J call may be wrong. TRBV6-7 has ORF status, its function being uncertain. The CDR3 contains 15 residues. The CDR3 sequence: CASMTRDRGGNEQYF. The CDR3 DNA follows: TGTGCCAGCATGACTCGGGACAGGGGGGGCAATGAGCAGTACTTC.

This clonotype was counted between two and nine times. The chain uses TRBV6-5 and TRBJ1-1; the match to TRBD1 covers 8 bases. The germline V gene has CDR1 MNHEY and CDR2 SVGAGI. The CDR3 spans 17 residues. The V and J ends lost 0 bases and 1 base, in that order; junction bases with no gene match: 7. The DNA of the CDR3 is TGTGCCAGCAGTTACTCGACTGCCGGGACAGGGAACACTGAAGCTTTCTTT. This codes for CASSYSTAGTGNTEAFF.

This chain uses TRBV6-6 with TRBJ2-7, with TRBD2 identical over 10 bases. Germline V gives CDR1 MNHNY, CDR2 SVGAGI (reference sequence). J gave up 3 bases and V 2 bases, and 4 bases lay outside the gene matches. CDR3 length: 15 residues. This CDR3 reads CASSYGPSGSYEQYF. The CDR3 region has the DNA TGTGCCAGCAGTTACGGGCCTAGCGGGAGCTACGAGCAGTACTTC.

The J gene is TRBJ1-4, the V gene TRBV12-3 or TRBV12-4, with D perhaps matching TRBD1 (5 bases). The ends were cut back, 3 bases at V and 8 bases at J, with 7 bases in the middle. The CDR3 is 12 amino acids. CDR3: CASSFNREKLFF. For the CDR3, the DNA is TGTGCCAGCAGTTTTAACAGGGAAAAACTGTTTTTT.

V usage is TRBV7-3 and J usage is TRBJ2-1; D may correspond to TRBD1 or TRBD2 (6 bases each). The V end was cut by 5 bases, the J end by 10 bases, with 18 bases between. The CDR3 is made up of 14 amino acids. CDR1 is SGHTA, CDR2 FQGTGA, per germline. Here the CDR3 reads CASSVKGGVGEQFF. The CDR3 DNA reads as TGTGCCAGCAGCGTCAAGGGGGGCGTGGGCGAGCAGTTCTTC.